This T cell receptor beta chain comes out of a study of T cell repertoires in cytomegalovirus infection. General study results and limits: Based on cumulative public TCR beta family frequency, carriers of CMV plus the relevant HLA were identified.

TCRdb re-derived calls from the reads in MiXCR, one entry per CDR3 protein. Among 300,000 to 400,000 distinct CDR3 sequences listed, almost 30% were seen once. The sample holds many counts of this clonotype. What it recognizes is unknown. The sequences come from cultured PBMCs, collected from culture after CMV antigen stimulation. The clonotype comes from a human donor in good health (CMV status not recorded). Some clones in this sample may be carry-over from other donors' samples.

Written as DNA, the CDR3 is TGTGCCAGCCTAGCGCGGGAGGGAGATACGCAGTATTTT. Encoded protein: CASLAREGDTQYF. The rearrangement uses TRBV6-1 and TRBJ2-3, with 9 nucleotides matching TRBD2. CDR3 length: 13 residues. The junction had 5 bases not matched to a gene; V was cut back by 8 bases and J by 5 bases. Germline V gene data show CDR1 as MNHNS and CDR2 as SASEGT.